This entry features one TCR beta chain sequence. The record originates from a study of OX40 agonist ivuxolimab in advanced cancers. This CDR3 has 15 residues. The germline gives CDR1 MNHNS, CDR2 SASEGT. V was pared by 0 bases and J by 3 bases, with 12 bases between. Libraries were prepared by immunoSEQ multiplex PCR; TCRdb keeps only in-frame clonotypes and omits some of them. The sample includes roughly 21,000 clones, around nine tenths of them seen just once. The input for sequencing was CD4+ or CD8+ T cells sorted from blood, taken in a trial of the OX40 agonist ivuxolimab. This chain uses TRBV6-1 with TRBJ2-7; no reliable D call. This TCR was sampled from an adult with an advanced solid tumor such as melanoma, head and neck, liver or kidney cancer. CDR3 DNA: TGTGCCAGCAGTGAAGCGAGTGCCGGAAACTACGAGCAGTACTTC. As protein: CASSEASAGNYEQYF.